Sequencing of this TCR beta chain was carried out in a study of blood T cell repertoires in COVID-19. The overall study: Samples taken during acute and convalescent COVID-19 were collected in the United States, Italy and Spain.

This CDR3 comprises 18 residues. Between the trimmed V and J ends, which lost 3 bases and 3 bases, there was a span of 25 bases. Per the germline V gene, CDR1 is SQVTM and CDR2 is ANQGSEA. In the original processing: Amplification with reference gene primers provided the estimates of nucleated cell counts. This table comes from immunoSEQ multiplex PCR, and its TCRdb copy is limited to in-frame clones, with some not included. The V and J calls and clone size are taken from that table; D and trimming were inferred from the DNA. Of about 400,000 clones in the sample, 87% were seen once. Individuals aged roughly 18 to 95 years were recruited from roughly 22 US areas. Donors were grouped by their self-reported clinical history.

This chain uses TRBV29-1 with TRBJ2-3, with D maybe TRBD1 (5 bases). Sequenced input: PBMCs or T cells enriched from blood (not recorded which). The clonotype was recovered from a woman younger than 35 with acute COVID-19. This CDR3 is CSVDRDKFGSRQTDTQYF. DNA for the CDR3: TGCAGCGTTGATCGCGATAAGTTCGGCTCGCGACAGACAGATACGCAGTATTTT.